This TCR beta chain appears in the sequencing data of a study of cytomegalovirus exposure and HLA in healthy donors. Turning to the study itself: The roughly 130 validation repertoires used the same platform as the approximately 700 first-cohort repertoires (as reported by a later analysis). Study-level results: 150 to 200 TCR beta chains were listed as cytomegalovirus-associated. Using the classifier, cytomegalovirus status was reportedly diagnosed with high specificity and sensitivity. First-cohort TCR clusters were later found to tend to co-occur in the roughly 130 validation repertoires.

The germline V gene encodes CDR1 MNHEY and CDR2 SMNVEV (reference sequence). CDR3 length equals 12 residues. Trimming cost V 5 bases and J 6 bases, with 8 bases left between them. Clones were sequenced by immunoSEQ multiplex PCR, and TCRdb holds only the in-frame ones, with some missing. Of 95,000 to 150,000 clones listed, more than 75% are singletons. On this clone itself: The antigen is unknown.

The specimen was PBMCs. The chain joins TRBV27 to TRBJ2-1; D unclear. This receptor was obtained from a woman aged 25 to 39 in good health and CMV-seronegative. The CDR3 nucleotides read TGTGCCAGCAGTAATCCCCTCAATGAGCAGTTCTTC. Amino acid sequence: CASSNPLNEQFF.